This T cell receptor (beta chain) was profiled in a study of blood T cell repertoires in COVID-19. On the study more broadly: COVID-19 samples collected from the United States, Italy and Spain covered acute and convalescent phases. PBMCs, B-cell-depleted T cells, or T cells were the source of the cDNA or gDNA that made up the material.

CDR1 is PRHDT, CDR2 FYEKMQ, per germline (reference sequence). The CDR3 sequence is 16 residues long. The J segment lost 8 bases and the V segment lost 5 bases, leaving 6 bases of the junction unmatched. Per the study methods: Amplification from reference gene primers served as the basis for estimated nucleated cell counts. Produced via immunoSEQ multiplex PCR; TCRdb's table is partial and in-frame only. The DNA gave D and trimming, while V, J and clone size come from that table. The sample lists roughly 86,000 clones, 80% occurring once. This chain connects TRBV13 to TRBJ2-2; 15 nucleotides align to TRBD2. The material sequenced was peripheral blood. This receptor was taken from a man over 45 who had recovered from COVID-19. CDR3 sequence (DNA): TGTGCCAGCAGCCGGACTAGCGGGGGGGCCGCAGGGGAGCTGTTTTTT. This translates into CASSRTSGGAAGELFF.